These 3 T cell receptor beta chains were all obtained from the same sample, sequenced in a study of a mutant IDH1 vaccine in newly diagnosed glioma. Only in-frame clones appear in the TCRdb table, and some are missing; sequencing was by immunoSEQ multiplex PCR. Of about 36,000 clones listed, more than 80% are singletons. These receptors' targets are unknown. Described time point: week 5, during vaccination. In every dose of vaccine, 300 ug of mutant IDH1 20-mer peptide was given alongside topical imiquimod. The sequencing used PBMCs, collected from a glioma patient whose treatment included an IDH1 peptide vaccine. These receptors were obtained from a man between 50 and 59 years old with glioma.

The chain recombines TRBV7-9 with TRBJ1-2; D remains unclear. Trimming stripped 0 bases from V and 2 bases from J, with 7 bases between. CDR1 is SEHNR and CDR2 is FQNEAQ in the germline V gene (reference sequence). This CDR3 is 14 amino acids long. The CDR3 reads CASSLASFNYGYTF. The CDR3 DNA sequence: TGTGCCAGCAGCTTAGCTTCGTTCAACTATGGCTACACCTTC.

The chain recombines TRBV28 with TRBJ2-1, with D hard to call. Trimming pared 0 bases from V and 7 bases from J, leaving 1 base between. Germline values: CDR1 MDHEN, CDR2 SYDVKM. The CDR3 contains 11 residues. This CDR3 reads CASSLWNEQFF. CDR3 sequence (DNA): TGTGCCAGCAGTTTATGGAATGAGCAGTTCTTC. The variable domain in full, with the rest retrieved from reference TRBV28 and TRBJ2-1, is DVKVTQSSRYLVKRTGEKVFLECVQDMDHENMFWYRQDPGLGLRLIYFSYDVKMKEKGDIPEGYSVSREKKERFSLILESASTNQTSMYLCASSLWNEQFFGPGTRLTVL.

The chain couples TRBV5-1 to TRBJ2-7, with D unclear. V shed 4 bases and J shed 3 bases, with 8 bases lying between them. The CDR3 is 12 residues long. Germline assignment: CDR1 SGHRS and CDR2 YFSETQ. The CDR3 protein is CASSRVDYEQYF. The CDR3 nucleotides are TGCGCCAGCAGCCGCGTGGACTACGAGCAGTACTTC.